These T cell receptor beta chains were read from a single sample in a study of T cells in Graves' hyperthyroidism and ophthalmopathy. TCRdb re-analysed the multiplex PCR reads in MiXCR, keeping a single row per CDR3 protein. Altogether around 620,000 distinct CDR3 sequences are present, around 14% being singletons, with the ten largest covering 7% to 9%. Source material: blood. These receptors were collected from a woman between 18 and 29 years old with Graves' ophthalmopathy. Each CDR3 is given without its conserved first and last residue. Each record gives: clone size, CDR3 length, V gene, CDR3 protein. The size of a clone is reported for some rows only, either as once, few or many, or as a class for expanded clones.

clone_size: many; cdr3_length: 12; v_call: TRBV12-3/TRBV12-4; cdr3_aa: ASSLQGSATEAF
clone_size: few; cdr3_length: 12; v_call: TRBV19; cdr3_aa: ASTTGRGREGYT
clone_size: many; cdr3_length: 15; v_call: TRBV12-5; cdr3_aa: ASGLVQGTSWEGTQY
clone_size: many; cdr3_length: 12; v_call: TRBV2; cdr3_aa: ASNGQGAQETQY
clone_size: few; cdr3_length: 12; v_call: TRBV7-3; cdr3_aa: ASSSGTSLNEQF
clone_size: -; cdr3_length: 14; v_call: TRBV7-4; cdr3_aa: ASSVSRLAGAHEQF
clone_size: -; cdr3_length: 14; v_call: TRBV14; cdr3_aa: ASSLLGLAGYNEQF
clone_size: many; cdr3_length: 13; v_call: TRBV19; cdr3_aa: ASSIWGRGNTEAF
clone_size: -; cdr3_length: 19; v_call: TRBV15; cdr3_aa: ATSRDSRRQGVLVPLETQY
clone_size: many; cdr3_length: 17; v_call: TRBV7-9; cdr3_aa: ASSLHPRQGVSLIYEQY
clone_size: -; cdr3_length: 13; v_call: TRBV18; cdr3_aa: ASSGRQGVADTQY
clone_size: -; cdr3_length: 10; v_call: TRBV28; cdr3_aa: ASAVGAYEQF
clone_size: -; cdr3_length: 12; v_call: TRBV27; cdr3_aa: ASRPIGDRKKLF
clone_size: many; cdr3_length: 13; v_call: TRBV20-1; cdr3_aa: SARPRGTAMYGYT
clone_size: many; cdr3_length: 14; v_call: TRBV28; cdr3_aa: ASSHKVGRGGYEQY
clone_size: few; cdr3_length: 13; v_call: TRBV28; cdr3_aa: ASSLGQVRRNTIY
clone_size: many; cdr3_length: 12; v_call: TRBV5-6; cdr3_aa: ASSWGTSAYEQY
clone_size: few; cdr3_length: 13; v_call: TRBV6-2/TRBV6-3; cdr3_aa: ASSYSKRLRQPQH
clone_size: many; cdr3_length: 14; v_call: TRBV11-1; cdr3_aa: ASSLVLQSSYNEQF
clone_size: many; cdr3_length: 13; v_call: TRBV28; cdr3_aa: ASRKAGGDYNEQF
clone_size: many; cdr3_length: 11; v_call: TRBV10-3; cdr3_aa: AIPKGASDEQY
clone_size: -; cdr3_length: 12; v_call: TRBV19; cdr3_aa: ASGQGFSTDTQY
clone_size: -; cdr3_length: 15; v_call: TRBV4-2; cdr3_aa: ASSQEVLAGGGGELF
clone_size: few; cdr3_length: 8; v_call: TRBV7-9; cdr3_aa: ASQNSPLH
clone_size: many; cdr3_length: 13; v_call: TRBV28; cdr3_aa: ASSFGGSGANVLT
clone_size: many; cdr3_length: 11; v_call: TRBV20-1; cdr3_aa: SAELAGAGEQF
clone_size: -; cdr3_length: 13; v_call: TRBV3-1; cdr3_aa: ASSQGRESYNEQF
clone_size: many; cdr3_length: 13; v_call: TRBV3-1; cdr3_aa: ASSQVRGFGNEQY
clone_size: -; cdr3_length: 12; v_call: TRBV20-1; cdr3_aa: SARDMQGPEKLF
clone_size: -; cdr3_length: 14; v_call: TRBV3-1; cdr3_aa: ASSHAQSGRNQPQH
clone_size: -; cdr3_length: 14; v_call: TRBV11-2; cdr3_aa: ASSPSSGGNTGELF
clone_size: few; cdr3_length: 11; v_call: TRBV20-1; cdr3_aa: SAQTSSAYEQY